This T cell receptor (beta chain) derives from a study of cytomegalovirus exposure and HLA in healthy donors. The trim removed 2 bases at V and 8 bases at J, leaving 12 bases unmatched. Germline CDR1 reads SEHNR; CDR2 reads FQNEAQ (reference sequence). The CDR3 runs to 17 residues. PCR was performed using 60 Vbeta and 13 Jbeta primers. Method: immunoSEQ multiplex PCR; TCRdb's copy keeps in-frame clones and lacks some. The sample contains roughly 250,000 clones, roughly 70% of which appear only once. Sample: PBMCs. The receptor was isolated from a female donor in good health and CMV-seronegative. The V call is TRBV7-9, the J call TRBJ1-4; TRBD1 agrees at 9 bases. CDR3 coding DNA: TGTGCCAGCAGCTTAACCAGCGTCCGGGACAGGGAAGAAAAACTGTTTTTT. It specifies CASSLTSVRDREEKLFF.